Listed here are 16 T cell receptor beta chains from one sample, sequenced in a study of blood T cell repertoires in COVID-19. Clones were read by immunoSEQ multiplex PCR, and TCRdb kept only the in-frame ones, dropping some. The data contain roughly 350,000 clones, 85% of them singletons. Sample: peripheral blood. All receptors come from a young woman with acute or convalescent COVID-19.

The chain recombines TRBV5-1 with TRBJ1-5; a possible D gene is TRBD1 (6 bases). Germline CDR1 is SGHRS and CDR2 is YFSETQ. Trimming removed 4 bases from V and 5 bases from J, with 10 bases in between. The CDR3 sequence is 13 residues long. The CDR3 DNA sequence: TGCGCCAGCAGCCGGGGGGCTGATCAGCCCCAGCATTTT. Protein sequence: CASSRGADQPQHF.

V is TRBV18 and J is TRBJ1-2; D perhaps matches TRBD1 (6 bases). Per the germline V gene, CDR1 is KGHSH and CDR2 is LQKENI. V lost 2 bases and J lost 4, with 14 bases in between. The CDR3 totals 15 residues. CDR3 region: CASSPLDSRGYGYTF. CDR3 sequence (DNA): TGTGCCAGCTCACCATTGGATAGCAGGGGCTATGGCTACACCTTC.

The V call is TRBV7-2, the J call TRBJ1-5; perhaps TRBD1 as D (6 bases). Germline V lookup: CDR1 SGHTA, CDR2 FQGNSA. Trimming left V 5 bases short and J 2 bases short, with 19 bases between. This CDR3 is 17 amino acids long. The CDR3 loop is CASSPYAHRDGNQPQHF. The CDR3 nucleotides read TGTGCCAGCAGCCCCTACGCGCACAGGGACGGCAATCAGCCCCAGCATTTT.

V usage is TRBV9 and J usage is TRBJ1-3; 10 bases align to TRBD1. The ends lost 3 bases at V and 4 bases at J; junction bases unmatched: 13. In germline, CDR1 is SGDLS, CDR2 YYNGEE. The CDR3 loop spans 18 amino acids. The CDR3 coding sequence is TGTGCCAGCAGCGCGGAGTCCGGGACAGGGGTATCAGGAAACACCATATATTTT. Translating gives CASSAESGTGVSGNTIYF.

The J gene is TRBJ1-2, the V gene TRBV11-1; possibly TRBD1 for D (6 bases). The V gene lost 6 bases and the J gene lost 4 bases, with 12 bases spanning the gap. The CDR3 has 13 amino acids. CDR1 SGHAT and CDR2 FQDESV come from the germline V gene (reference sequence). DNA of the CDR3: TGTGCCAGCAGTTTTGGACAGTTCTATGGCTACACCTTC. This gives the protein CASSFGQFYGYTF.

The chain links TRBV11-2 to TRBJ2-2, with D possibly TRBD1 on 5 matching bases. There are 15 residues in the CDR3. V dropped 3 bases and J dropped 1 base, with 9 bases sitting between them. The germline V gene encodes CDR1 SGHAT and CDR2 FQNNGV. CDR3 loop: CASSLTRGNTGELFF. The CDR3 DNA sequence: TGTGCCAGCAGCTTGACAAGGGGGAACACCGGGGAGCTGTTTTTT.

Concerning this clone: This specimen includes other DNA sequences encoding the same CDR3. The chain couples TRBV18 to TRBJ1-2, with 10 bases lining up with TRBD1. CDR1 KGHSH and CDR2 LQKENI come from the germline V gene. This CDR3 region has 15 residues. V lost 3 bases, J lost 4 bases, and 5 bases stayed unmatched. Here the CDR3 reads CASSPGQGESYGYTF. CDR3 sequence (DNA): TGTGCCAGCTCACCCGGACAGGGGGAATCCTATGGCTACACCTTC.

In its sample, this clone was seen a few times. The sample has other DNA sequences that encode this CDR3 too. The J gene is TRBJ1-1, the V gene TRBV6-5; D is possibly TRBD1 (6 bases). V was clipped by 4 bases and J by 1 base, with 13 bases between them. The CDR3 covers 15 residues. Germline CDR1 MNHEY, CDR2 SVGAGI. Here the CDR3 DNA reads TGTGCCAGCAGTTCCCCGACAGGTGGGAACACTGAAGCTTTCTTT. As protein: CASSSPTGGNTEAFF.

This clone showed up just once. V gene TRBV24-1 combines with J gene TRBJ2-5; D is undetermined. Germline CDR1 KGHDR, CDR2 SFDVKD. The V end was cut by 6 bases, the J end by 2 bases, with 6 bases between. The CDR3 sequence is 12 residues long. The CDR3 DNA follows: TGTGCCACCAGTTCAATGCAAGAGACCCAGTACTTC. It specifies CATSSMQETQYF.

The rearrangement uses TRBV18 and TRBJ2-7; weak D call: TRBD2 (6 bases). CDR3 length: 15 residues. Trimming pared 6 bases from V and 4 bases from J, leaving 19 bases between. Per germline, CDR1 KGHSH and CDR2 LQKENI. This CDR3 reads CASSYGAGTSYEQYF. The CDR3 coding sequence is TGTGCCAGCTCCTACGGAGCCGGGACTTCTTACGAGCAGTACTTC.

The V gene is TRBV9, the J gene TRBJ2-1; weak D call: TRBD1 (6 bases). V lost 4 bases and J lost 10, with 18 bases in between. Germline CDR1 is SGDLS and CDR2 is YYNGEE. The CDR3 has 14 residues. The CDR3 region is CASSRSTGPSEQFF. The CDR3 region has the DNA TGTGCCAGCAGCAGATCAACAGGGCCGTCCGAGCAGTTCTTC.

This chain connects TRBV5-1 to TRBJ2-7; 10 positions agree with TRBD2. From germline, CDR1 is SGHRS and CDR2 YFSETQ. This CDR3 has 15 residues. Germline trimming cut 4 bases from V and 0 bases from J; bases unmatched to any gene: 4. This CDR3 reads CASSPQREGSYEQYF. CDR3 bases: TGCGCCAGCAGCCCTCAGCGGGAGGGCTCCTACGAGCAGTACTTC.

The rearrangement uses TRBV2 and TRBJ1-3, with a weak D call TRBD1 (6 bases). The germline V gene encodes CDR1 SNHLY and CDR2 FYNNEI. Trimming left V 9 bases short and J 2 bases short, with 20 bases between. This CDR3 is 16 amino acids long. DNA of the CDR3: TGTGCCAGAAGTAGTGAGGACAGCGCTACTGGAAACACCATATATTTT. Translated: CARSSEDSATGNTIYF.

This chain joins TRBV6-5 and TRBJ2-1; 7 bases match TRBD2. Germline V CDR1 and CDR2: MNHEY, SVGAGI. Trimming cost V 4 bases and J 7 bases; bases outside gene matches: 10. The length of the CDR3 is 15 residues. The CDR3 spells CASSSILGGLNEQFF. The CDR3 nucleotides are TGTGCCAGCAGTTCCATTCTCGGGGGGTTGAATGAGCAGTTCTTC.

V usage is TRBV4-1 and J usage is TRBJ2-7; 9 bases are shared with TRBD2. Germline CDR1 MGHRA, CDR2 YSYEKL. The CDR3 totals 17 residues. The trim removed 0 bases at V and 4 bases at J, leaving 10 bases unmatched. CDR3 coding DNA: TGCGCCAGCAGCCAAGAGGGGGAGGGTAGCGGGGGATACGAGCAGTACTTC. Protein product: CASSQEGEGSGGYEQYF.

V and J are TRBV2 and TRBJ1-2; 8 bases map to TRBD1. Unmatched junction bases numbered 4, after V lost 7 bases and J lost 3 bases. This CDR3 comprises 13 residues. Germline V gene sequence: CDR1 SNHLY, CDR2 FYNNEI. As DNA, the CDR3 is TGTGCCAGCAACCCACAGGGGGACTATGGCTACACCTTC. Translating it yields CASNPQGDYGYTF.